A single sample is the source of the 3 T cell receptor beta chains below, sequenced in a study of neurological immune-mediated disorders (dated by TCRdb to the late 2010s). The library was generated by 5' RACE. Sequencing took place on an Illumina HiSeq 2500. Starting from the raw public reads, TCRdb applied fastp trimming at Q25, assembled clones with MiXCR and retained in-frame beta chains. Each record represents a unique CDR3 protein, reported with the most common genes and DNA among its rows. For this sample the table gives some 28,000 distinct CDR3 sequences, of which 20% to 25% were detected only once. Together, the top ten hold 25% to 30% of the sample. Specimen: CD4+ T cells from blood. Receptors originate from a man aged 45-65 years with HTLV-1-associated myelopathy (HAM/TSP).

V usage is TRBV3-1 and J usage is TRBJ2-2; 13 bases align to TRBD2. With 2 bases clipped from V and 5 bases from J, the junction kept 5 bases outside the gene matches. The V gene's germline CDR1 is LGHDT and CDR2 YNNKEL (reference sequence). The CDR3 is 17 amino acids. The CDR3, as DNA: TGTGCCAGCAGCCAACGTGGGACTAGCGGGGTTACCGGGGAGCTGTTTTTT. Its translation is CASSQRGTSGVTGELFF.

The V call is TRBV3-1, the J call TRBJ1-5; D gene ambiguous. The V and J ends lost 2 bases and 6 bases respectively, with 5 bases between them. CDR3 size: 12 residues. From germline, CDR1 is LGHDT and CDR2 YNNKEL (reference sequence). The CDR3 loop reads CASSQRGQPQHF. The CDR3 DNA is TGTGCCAGCAGCCAACGGGGTCAGCCCCAGCATTTT.

This clonotype occurred many times. The chain links TRBV5-1 to TRBJ2-2; D is possibly TRBD1 (6 bases). CDR3 length equals 15 residues. Germline CDR1 SGHRS, CDR2 YFSETQ. V lost 4 bases, J lost 0 bases, and 10 bases lay in between. For the CDR3, the DNA is TGCGCCAGCAGCATGGGACAAGCGAACACCGGGGAGCTGTTTTTT. The encoded protein is CASSMGQANTGELFF.